These T cell receptor beta chains were read from a single sample in a study of T cell repertoires in cytomegalovirus infection. Their antigen targets remain unknown. TCRdb re-called the reads with MiXCR, one entry per CDR3 protein. The sample shows hundreds of thousands of distinct CDR3 sequences, approximately 32% of them seen only once. Sequences were derived from cultured CD8+ T cells from PBMCs, sampled from culture after CMV antigen stimulation. Source of these receptors: a human donor in good health (CMV status not recorded). Some clones in this sample may be carry-over from other donors' samples. Each CDR3 is given with its conserved first and last residue. A D gene is named only where the DNA matches it firmly. Only part of the rows carry a size: once, few, many, or a class if the clone is expanded.

CDR3 length: 14
D gene: -
V gene: TRBV6-6
J gene: TRBJ2-3
clone size: -
CDR3 protein: CASSEERGSDTQYF
CDR3 DNA: TGTGCCAGCAGTGAGGAGCGTGGGTCAGATACGCAGTATTTT

CDR3 length: 16
D gene: TRBD1
V gene: TRBV6-5
J gene: TRBJ1-3
clone size: -
CDR3 protein: CASSTGVPNSGNTIYF
CDR3 DNA: TGTGCCAGCAGCACAGGGGTTCCGAACTCTGGAAACACCATATATTTT

CDR3 length: 16
D gene: -
V gene: TRBV7-3
J gene: TRBJ2-1
clone size: -
CDR3 protein: CASSSLGADSYNEQFF
CDR3 DNA: TGTGCCAGCAGCTCCCTAGGAGCGGACTCCTACAATGAGCAGTTCTTC

CDR3 length: 13
D gene: TRBD1
V gene: TRBV6-6
J gene: TRBJ2-7
clone size: -
CDR3 protein: CASGPGQGAEQYF
CDR3 DNA: TGTGCCAGCGGACCGGGACAGGGCGCCGAGCAGTACTTC

CDR3 length: 16
D gene: -
V gene: TRBV3-1
J gene: TRBJ2-1
clone size: few
CDR3 protein: CASSQDAGPNYNEQFF
CDR3 DNA: TGTGCCAGCAGCCAAGATGCCGGCCCAAATTACAATGAGCAGTTCTTC

CDR3 length: 14
D gene: -
V gene: TRBV6-4
J gene: TRBJ2-3
clone size: -
CDR3 protein: CASSEFPSPDTQYF
CDR3 DNA: TGTGCCAGCAGTGAATTCCCTAGCCCAGATACGCAGTATTTT

CDR3 length: 14
D gene: -
V gene: TRBV27
J gene: TRBJ2-3
clone size: few
CDR3 protein: CASSSGLLPDTQYF
CDR3 DNA: TGTGCCAGCAGTTCGGGACTTCTCCCGGATACGCAGTATTTT

CDR3 length: 13
D gene: -
V gene: TRBV20-1
J gene: TRBJ2-7
clone size: few
CDR3 protein: CSADTGSSYEQYF
CDR3 DNA: TGCAGTGCAGATACAGGGAGCTCCTACGAGCAGTACTTC

CDR3 length: 10
D gene: -
V gene: TRBV12-3/TRBV12-4
J gene: TRBJ2-3
clone size: few
CDR3 protein: CASRQDTQYF
CDR3 DNA: TGTGCCAGCAGGCAAGATACGCAGTATTTT

CDR3 length: 12
D gene: -
V gene: TRBV11-2
J gene: TRBJ1-6
clone size: few
CDR3 protein: CASSLGGPPLHF
CDR3 DNA: TGTGCCAGCAGCTTGGGGGGGCCACCCCTCCACTTT

CDR3 length: 17
D gene: -
V gene: TRBV28
J gene: TRBJ1-1
clone size: few
CDR3 protein: CASINGWGGTTNTEAFF
CDR3 DNA: TGTGCCAGCATCAACGGTTGGGGAGGGACTACGAACACTGAAGCTTTCTTT

CDR3 length: 15
D gene: -
V gene: TRBV27
J gene: TRBJ1-4
clone size: few
CDR3 protein: CASSAQIATNEKLFF
CDR3 DNA: TGTGCCAGCAGTGCCCAGATAGCAACTAATGAAAAACTGTTTTTT

CDR3 length: 15
D gene: -
V gene: TRBV12-3/TRBV12-4
J gene: TRBJ1-3
clone size: -
CDR3 protein: CASSLEGVSGNTIYF
CDR3 DNA: TGTGCCAGCAGTTTAGAGGGGGTATCTGGAAACACCATATATTTT

CDR3 length: 15
D gene: TRBD1
V gene: TRBV28
J gene: TRBJ2-3
clone size: few
CDR3 protein: CATYPRDRRPDTQYF
CDR3 DNA: TGTGCCACCTATCCCCGGGACAGGCGTCCAGATACGCAGTATTTT

CDR3 length: 13
D gene: -
V gene: TRBV10-3
J gene: TRBJ2-1
clone size: -
CDR3 protein: CAISESASNEQFF
CDR3 DNA: TGTGCCATCAGTGAGTCTGCAAGCAATGAGCAGTTCTTC

CDR3 length: 17
D gene: -
V gene: TRBV28
J gene: TRBJ1-3
clone size: -
CDR3 protein: CASRLDTAEAGGNTIYF
CDR3 DNA: TGTGCCAGCAGATTAGACACGGCGGAGGCGGGTGGAAACACCATATATTTT

CDR3 length: 15
D gene: -
V gene: TRBV5-4
J gene: TRBJ1-3
clone size: -
CDR3 protein: CASSRRQYEGNTIYF
CDR3 DNA: TGTGCCAGCAGCAGAAGACAGTACGAGGGCAACACCATATATTTT

CDR3 length: 12
D gene: -
V gene: TRBV7-9
J gene: TRBJ1-6
clone size: few
CDR3 protein: CASSFTNSPLHF
CDR3 DNA: TGTGCCAGCAGCTTCACCAATTCACCCCTCCACTTT

CDR3 length: 17
D gene: -
V gene: TRBV9
J gene: TRBJ2-2
clone size: few
CDR3 protein: CASSVPTGGLGTGELFF
CDR3 DNA: TGTGCCAGCAGCGTCCCGACAGGAGGGCTTGGCACCGGGGAGCTGTTTTTT

CDR3 length: 18
D gene: -
V gene: TRBV6-6
J gene: TRBJ2-4
clone size: -
CDR3 protein: CASSYVVVMGGAGNIQYF
CDR3 DNA: TGTGCCAGCAGTTACGTTGTTGTGATGGGGGGGGCGGGAAACATTCAGTACTTC

CDR3 length: 16
D gene: -
V gene: TRBV10-3
J gene: TRBJ2-3
clone size: once
CDR3 protein: CAIREASVSSTDTQYF
CDR3 DNA: TGTGCCATCAGGGAGGCTAGCGTATCTAGCACAGATACGCAGTATTTT

CDR3 length: 14
D gene: -
V gene: TRBV4-3
J gene: TRBJ2-3
clone size: few
CDR3 protein: CASSSGPGLDTQYF
CDR3 DNA: TGCGCCAGCAGCTCCGGACCCGGGCTAGATACGCAGTATTTT

CDR3 length: 14
D gene: -
V gene: TRBV7-8
J gene: TRBJ1-4
clone size: many
CDR3 protein: CASSRRVRGEKLFF
CDR3 DNA: TGTGCCAGCAGCCGACGGGTGAGGGGGGAAAAACTGTTTTTT

CDR3 length: 13
D gene: -
V gene: TRBV10-3
J gene: TRBJ2-3
clone size: -
CDR3 protein: CAISAWGTDTQYF
CDR3 DNA: TGTGCCATCAGTGCCTGGGGCACAGATACGCAGTATTTT

CDR3 length: 12
D gene: -
V gene: TRBV11-3
J gene: TRBJ2-3
clone size: few
CDR3 protein: CASSGESDTQYF
CDR3 DNA: TGTGCCAGCAGCGGAGAGTCAGATACGCAGTATTTT

CDR3 length: 15
D gene: -
V gene: TRBV5-3
J gene: TRBJ1-1
clone size: -
CDR3 protein: CASSPPRGTNTEAFF
CDR3 DNA: TGTGCCAGCAGCCCACCGCGGGGCACGAACACTGAAGCTTTCTTT

CDR3 length: 16
D gene: -
V gene: TRBV15
J gene: TRBJ2-7
clone size: -
CDR3 protein: CATSREVEGWAYEQYF
CDR3 DNA: TGTGCCACCAGCAGAGAGGTCGAGGGCTGGGCCTACGAGCAGTACTTC

CDR3 length: 15
D gene: -
V gene: TRBV7-2
J gene: TRBJ2-5
clone size: -
CDR3 protein: CASSPWGGQQETQYF
CDR3 DNA: TGTGCCAGCAGCCCTTGGGGGGGACAGCAAGAGACCCAGTACTTC

CDR3 length: 19
D gene: TRBD2
V gene: TRBV5-4
J gene: TRBJ2-2
clone size: few
CDR3 protein: CASSLDSSGGTPNTGELFF
CDR3 DNA: TGTGCCAGCAGCTTGGATTCTAGCGGGGGGACACCGAACACCGGGGAGCTGTTTTTT

CDR3 length: 16
D gene: -
V gene: TRBV7-9
J gene: TRBJ1-3
clone size: few
CDR3 protein: CAIQRTRQTTGNTIYF
CDR3 DNA: TGTGCCATCCAACGGACGAGACAGACCACTGGAAACACCATATATTTT

CDR3 length: 12
D gene: -
V gene: TRBV7-7
J gene: TRBJ2-2
clone size: many
CDR3 protein: CASSPTTGELFF
CDR3 DNA: TGTGCTAGCAGCCCCACAACCGGGGAGCTGTTTTTT

CDR3 length: 17
D gene: -
V gene: TRBV4-1
J gene: TRBJ1-6
clone size: -
CDR3 protein: CASSQVGEGAYNSPLHF
CDR3 DNA: TGCGCCAGCAGCCAAGTCGGGGAAGGGGCCTATAATTCACCCCTCCACTTT

CDR3 length: 16
D gene: -
V gene: TRBV7-9
J gene: TRBJ2-7
clone size: -
CDR3 protein: CVSSLARWESSYEQYF
CDR3 DNA: TGTGTCAGCAGCTTAGCGCGGTGGGAGAGCTCCTACGAGCAGTACTTC

CDR3 length: 15
D gene: TRBD1
V gene: TRBV19
J gene: TRBJ2-1
clone size: -
CDR3 protein: CASSPDRGGFDEQFF
CDR3 DNA: TGTGCCAGTAGCCCAGACAGGGGGGGTTTCGATGAGCAGTTCTTC

CDR3 length: 15
D gene: -
V gene: TRBV20-1
J gene: TRBJ1-1
clone size: many
CDR3 protein: CSARKTVYWNTEAFF
CDR3 DNA: TGCAGTGCTAGAAAGACAGTGTATTGGAACACTGAAGCTTTCTTT

CDR3 length: 15
D gene: -
V gene: TRBV5-6
J gene: TRBJ1-2
clone size: -
CDR3 protein: CASSSRGPPPYGYTF
CDR3 DNA: TGTGCCAGCAGCTCGCGGGGCCCCCCACCCTATGGCTACACCTTC

CDR3 length: 15
D gene: TRBD1
V gene: TRBV7-6
J gene: TRBJ2-7
clone size: many
CDR3 protein: CASSLGPGQGYEQYF
CDR3 DNA: TGTGCCAGCAGCTTGGGGCCGGGACAGGGCTACGAGCAGTACTTC

CDR3 length: 18
D gene: -
V gene: TRBV6-1
J gene: TRBJ1-6
clone size: few
CDR3 protein: CASSEAWLENSYNSPLHF
CDR3 DNA: TGTGCCAGCAGTGAAGCGTGGTTAGAAAACTCCTATAATTCACCCCTCCACTTT

CDR3 length: 16
D gene: TRBD2
V gene: TRBV7-9
J gene: TRBJ2-1
clone size: -
CDR3 protein: CASSFGTGGSYNEQFF
CDR3 DNA: TGTGCCAGCAGCTTCGGGACGGGGGGCTCCTACAATGAGCAGTTCTTC

CDR3 length: 16
D gene: TRBD1
V gene: TRBV18
J gene: TRBJ2-1
clone size: once
CDR3 protein: CASSEGTGKGYNEQFF
CDR3 DNA: TGTGCCAGCTCAGAGGGGACAGGGAAAGGCTACAATGAGCAGTTCTTC

CDR3 length: 17
D gene: TRBD1
V gene: TRBV6-8
J gene: TRBJ1-5
clone size: few
CDR3 protein: CASSQTGTGVSNQPQHF
CDR3 DNA: TGTGCCAGCAGTCAAACAGGGACAGGGGTAAGCAATCAGCCCCAGCATTTT

CDR3 length: 14
D gene: -
V gene: TRBV7-2
J gene: TRBJ1-4
clone size: many
CDR3 protein: CASSLDHPKGKLFF
CDR3 DNA: TGTGCCAGCAGCTTAGATCACCCCAAGGGAAAACTGTTTTTT

CDR3 length: 14
D gene: TRBD2
V gene: TRBV7-6
J gene: TRBJ2-1
clone size: once
CDR3 protein: CASSPAGGGNEQFF
CDR3 DNA: TGTGCCAGCAGCCCAGCGGGGGGGGGGAATGAGCAGTTCTTC

CDR3 length: 16
D gene: TRBD1
V gene: TRBV7-2
J gene: TRBJ1-1
clone size: -
CDR3 protein: CASSAADRGRNTEAFF
CDR3 DNA: TGTGCCAGCAGCGCCGCGGACAGGGGGAGGAACACTGAAGCTTTCTTT

CDR3 length: 17
D gene: TRBD1
V gene: TRBV7-8
J gene: TRBJ2-2
clone size: many
CDR3 protein: CASSIDPGQGNTGELFF
CDR3 DNA: TGTGCCAGCAGCATCGATCCGGGACAGGGAAACACCGGGGAGCTGTTTTTT

CDR3 length: 14
D gene: -
V gene: TRBV7-6
J gene: TRBJ2-5
clone size: -
CDR3 protein: CASSLERGQETQYF
CDR3 DNA: TGTGCCAGCAGCTTAGAACGGGGGCAAGAGACCCAGTACTTC

CDR3 length: 16
D gene: TRBD1
V gene: TRBV5-4
J gene: TRBJ1-2
clone size: -
CDR3 protein: CASSFFDRDYYYGYTF
CDR3 DNA: TGTGCCAGCAGCTTCTTCGACAGGGATTATTACTATGGCTACACCTTC

CDR3 length: 14
D gene: -
V gene: TRBV7-9
J gene: TRBJ1-2
clone size: -
CDR3 protein: CASSTWTRVDGYTF
CDR3 DNA: TGTGCCAGCAGCACCTGGACAAGGGTTGATGGCTACACCTTC

CDR3 length: 11
D gene: -
V gene: TRBV5-5
J gene: TRBJ2-7
clone size: few
CDR3 protein: CASSVHYEQYF
CDR3 DNA: TGTGCCAGCAGCGTCCACTACGAGCAGTACTTC

CDR3 length: 11
D gene: -
V gene: TRBV7-9
J gene: TRBJ1-1
clone size: -
CDR3 protein: CASTGDTEAFF
CDR3 DNA: TGTGCCAGCACGGGTGACACTGAAGCTTTCTTT

CDR3 length: 12
D gene: -
V gene: TRBV7-9
J gene: TRBJ1-2
clone size: -
CDR3 protein: CASSLGNDGYTF
CDR3 DNA: TGTGCCAGCAGCTTAGGAAACGATGGCTACACCTTC

CDR3 length: 13
D gene: -
V gene: TRBV6-5
J gene: TRBJ1-4
clone size: once
CDR3 protein: CASSYQTMEKLFF
CDR3 DNA: TGTGCCAGCAGTTACCAGACGATGGAAAAACTGTTTTTT

CDR3 length: 15
D gene: TRBD1
V gene: TRBV9
J gene: TRBJ1-1
clone size: -
CDR3 protein: CASSVESLGQGEAFF
CDR3 DNA: TGTGCCAGCAGCGTAGAGAGTCTAGGACAGGGTGAAGCTTTCTTT

CDR3 length: 14
D gene: -
V gene: TRBV5-1
J gene: TRBJ2-5
clone size: -
CDR3 protein: CASSFGQRGETQYF
CDR3 DNA: TGCGCCAGCAGCTTTGGACAGCGCGGAGAGACCCAGTACTTC

CDR3 length: 12
D gene: -
V gene: TRBV12-3/TRBV12-4
J gene: TRBJ2-5
clone size: many
CDR3 protein: CASSPRSWTQYF
CDR3 DNA: TGTGCCAGCAGTCCGAGGAGTTGGACCCAGTACTTC